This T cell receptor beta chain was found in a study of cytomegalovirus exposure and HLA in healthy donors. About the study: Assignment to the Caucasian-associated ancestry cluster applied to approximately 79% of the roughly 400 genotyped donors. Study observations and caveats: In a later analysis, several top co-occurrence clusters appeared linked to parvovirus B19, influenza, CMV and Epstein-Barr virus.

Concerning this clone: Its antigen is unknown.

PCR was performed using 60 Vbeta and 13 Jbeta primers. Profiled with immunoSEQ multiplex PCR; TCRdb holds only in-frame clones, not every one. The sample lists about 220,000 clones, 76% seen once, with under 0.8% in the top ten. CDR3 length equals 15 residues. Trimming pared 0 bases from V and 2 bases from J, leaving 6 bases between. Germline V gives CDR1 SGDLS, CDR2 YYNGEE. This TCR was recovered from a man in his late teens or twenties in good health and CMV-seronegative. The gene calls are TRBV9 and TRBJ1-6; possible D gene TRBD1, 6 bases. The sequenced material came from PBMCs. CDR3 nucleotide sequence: TGTGCCAGCAGCGTAGGACAGGCCTATAATTCACCCCTCCACTTT. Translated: CASSVGQAYNSPLHF.